This is a list of T cell receptor beta chains from one sample in a study of siplizumab effects on memory and regulatory T cells. TCRdb's copy holds only in-frame clones and misses some; the assay was immunoSEQ multiplex PCR. The table has approximately 94,000 clones, 96% seen once. Input material: naive CD4+ T cells sorted from blood. These receptors originate from a human donor in good health. Both conserved end residues are part of each CDR3. Fields, in order: V gene, J gene, clone size, D gene, CDR3 DNA, CDR3 protein. D genes are given only for firm matches. The size of a clone is reported for some rows only, either as once, few or many, or as a class for expanded clones.

v_call: TRBV7-2; j_call: TRBJ1-5; clone_size: once; d_call: NA; cdr3_nt: TGTGCCAGCAGCTTTGTCAGCAATCAGCCCCAGCATTTT; cdr3_aa: CASSFVSNQPQHF
v_call: TRBV7-2; j_call: TRBJ2-1; clone_size: NA; d_call: TRBD2; cdr3_nt: TGTGCCAGCAGCTTACGACCAGCGGGGGCCAATTCCTTTTACAATGAGCAGTTCTTC; cdr3_aa: CASSLRPAGANSFYNEQFF
v_call: TRBV28; j_call: TRBJ2-1; clone_size: NA; d_call: TRBD1; cdr3_nt: TGTGCCAGCAGTTTTCAGGGGGCCAATTACAATGAGCAGTTCTTC; cdr3_aa: CASSFQGANYNEQFF
v_call: TRBV11-2; j_call: TRBJ2-2; clone_size: NA; d_call: TRBD2; cdr3_nt: TGTGCCAGCAGCATTAGATCCCCTATGACTAGCGGAGACACCGGGGAGCTGTTTTTT; cdr3_aa: CASSIRSPMTSGDTGELFF
v_call: TRBV4-2; j_call: TRBJ1-4; clone_size: NA; d_call: NA; cdr3_nt: TGTGCCAGCAGCCAAGGCCCGAGGACAGTCTCTAATGAAAAACTGTTTTTT; cdr3_aa: CASSQGPRTVSNEKLFF
v_call: TRBV4-1; j_call: TRBJ2-5; clone_size: NA; d_call: NA; cdr3_nt: TGCGCCAGCAGCCAAGAGGGGTGGTCGGGGGAGGAGACCCAGTACTTC; cdr3_aa: CASSQEGWSGEETQYF
v_call: TRBV19; j_call: TRBJ1-2; clone_size: NA; d_call: NA; cdr3_nt: TGTGCCAGTACCCCTGGGGTTTTAAGCTATGGCTACACCTTC; cdr3_aa: CASTPGVLSYGYTF
v_call: TRBV7-9; j_call: TRBJ2-7; clone_size: NA; d_call: TRBD2; cdr3_nt: TGTGCCAGCAGCTTCCCGGCTAGCGGGGGCCCAAACTACGAGCAGTACTTC; cdr3_aa: CASSFPASGGPNYEQYF
v_call: TRBV9; j_call: TRBJ2-1; clone_size: NA; d_call: NA; cdr3_nt: TGTGCCAGCAGCGTAGCCCCAGGGAGCAATGAGCAGTTCTTC; cdr3_aa: CASSVAPGSNEQFF
v_call: TRBV30; j_call: TRBJ1-6; clone_size: NA; d_call: NA; cdr3_nt: TGTGCCTGGAAGCAAGGGAACATCCACTTT; cdr3_aa: CAWKQGNIHF
v_call: TRBV7-2; j_call: TRBJ1-2; clone_size: once; d_call: NA; cdr3_nt: TGTGCCAGCAGCTTATCGAGGACCCATAACTATGGCTACACCTTC; cdr3_aa: CASSLSRTHNYGYTF
v_call: TRBV9; j_call: TRBJ1-1; clone_size: NA; d_call: NA; cdr3_nt: TGTGCCAGCAGCGTAGCCGGTAACACTGAAGCTTTCTTT; cdr3_aa: CASSVAGNTEAFF
v_call: TRBV12-5; j_call: TRBJ2-3; clone_size: NA; d_call: NA; cdr3_nt: TGTGCTAGTGCCTTGACAGGTGGTTCGGATACGCAGTATTTT; cdr3_aa: CASALTGGSDTQYF
v_call: TRBV5-1; j_call: TRBJ2-2; clone_size: NA; d_call: TRBD2; cdr3_nt: TGCGCCAGCAGCTTTAGCGGGGGGGCGACCACCGGGGAGCTGTTTTTT; cdr3_aa: CASSFSGGATTGELFF
v_call: TRBV5-1; j_call: TRBJ2-5; clone_size: NA; d_call: TRBD1; cdr3_nt: TGCGCCAGCAGCTCTAGGACAGGGGGAGAGACCCAGTACTTC; cdr3_aa: CASSSRTGGETQYF
v_call: TRBV19; j_call: TRBJ2-1; clone_size: few; d_call: NA; cdr3_nt: TGTGCCAGTACTACCGGGACTTCCTACAATGAGCAGTTCTTC; cdr3_aa: CASTTGTSYNEQFF
v_call: TRBV5-1; j_call: TRBJ1-4; clone_size: NA; d_call: TRBD1; cdr3_nt: TGCGCCAGCAGCTTGGAAGGGGGCCTAACTAATGAAAAACTGTTTTTT; cdr3_aa: CASSLEGGLTNEKLFF
v_call: TRBV27; j_call: TRBJ1-4; clone_size: NA; d_call: TRBD1; cdr3_nt: TGTGCCAGCAGAAGATCCGGGACAGGGGTTGCAAAACTGTTTTTT; cdr3_aa: CASRRSGTGVAKLFF
v_call: TRBV7-2; j_call: TRBJ2-5; clone_size: NA; d_call: NA; cdr3_nt: TGTGCCAGCAGCTTCGCTGGGGGGCTCGGGGCGGCCCAGTACTTC; cdr3_aa: CASSFAGGLGAAQYF
v_call: TRBV7-2; j_call: TRBJ2-1; clone_size: NA; d_call: TRBD2; cdr3_nt: TGTGCCAGCAGCTTAGGTCTAGCGGGGGCTATCAATGAGCAGTTCTTC; cdr3_aa: CASSLGLAGAINEQFF
v_call: TRBV6-6; j_call: TRBJ2-1; clone_size: NA; d_call: TRBD1; cdr3_nt: TGTGCCAGCCGACAGGGGGCCCAGCTCATCGAGCAGTTCTTC; cdr3_aa: CASRQGAQLIEQFF
v_call: TRBV28; j_call: TRBJ1-2; clone_size: once; d_call: NA; cdr3_nt: TGTGCCAGCAGTTTATCCAGGTACTATGGCTACACCTTC; cdr3_aa: CASSLSRYYGYTF
v_call: TRBV12-5; j_call: TRBJ1-1; clone_size: NA; d_call: TRBD1; cdr3_nt: TGTGCTAGTGGTATATGGACAGGGGTTGAAGCTTTCTTT; cdr3_aa: CASGIWTGVEAFF
v_call: TRBV14; j_call: TRBJ2-2; clone_size: once; d_call: NA; cdr3_nt: TGTGCCAGCAGCCGGGTGAGGGGGTCCGGGGAGCTGTTTTTT; cdr3_aa: CASSRVRGSGELFF
v_call: TRBV11-2; j_call: TRBJ1-2; clone_size: NA; d_call: NA; cdr3_nt: TGTGCCAGCAGCTTAAGGGCGACCGGCTACACCTTC; cdr3_aa: CASSLRATGYTF
v_call: TRBV5-1; j_call: TRBJ2-3; clone_size: once; d_call: NA; cdr3_nt: TGCGCCAGCAGCCAGGACCCCCCCGGAGATACGCAGTATTTT; cdr3_aa: CASSQDPPGDTQYF
v_call: TRBV7-2; j_call: TRBJ1-2; clone_size: NA; d_call: TRBD1; cdr3_nt: TGTGCCAGCAGCTTCGGGACAGGGACCTATGGCTACACCTTC; cdr3_aa: CASSFGTGTYGYTF
v_call: TRBV15; j_call: TRBJ2-2; clone_size: NA; d_call: TRBD2; cdr3_nt: TGTGCCACCCGACTAGCGGAAAACACCGGGGAGCTGTTTTTT; cdr3_aa: CATRLAENTGELFF
v_call: TRBV19; j_call: TRBJ1-2; clone_size: NA; d_call: TRBD1; cdr3_nt: TGTGCCAGTAGTTTCAGGGGGCTTAACTATGGCTACACCTTC; cdr3_aa: CASSFRGLNYGYTF
v_call: TRBV5-7; j_call: TRBJ1-1; clone_size: NA; d_call: NA; cdr3_nt: TGTGCCAGCAGCACGCGGTACAGGGACCAAAAAGAGATGAACACTGAAGCTTTCTTT; cdr3_aa: CASSTRYRDQKEMNTEAFF
v_call: TRBV7-2; j_call: TRBJ2-5; clone_size: NA; d_call: NA; cdr3_nt: TGTGCCAGCAGCTTTAGTCGTCAAGGGACCCAGTACTTC; cdr3_aa: CASSFSRQGTQYF
v_call: TRBV7-9; j_call: TRBJ2-7; clone_size: NA; d_call: NA; cdr3_nt: TGTGCCAGCAGCTCCACCAAAACAGCCTACGAGCAGTACTTC; cdr3_aa: CASSSTKTAYEQYF
v_call: TRBV29-1; j_call: TRBJ1-1; clone_size: once; d_call: NA; cdr3_nt: TGCAGCGTTGACGGGCGAGGGATAGGAACTGAAGCTTTCTTT; cdr3_aa: CSVDGRGIGTEAFF
v_call: TRBV2; j_call: TRBJ2-3; clone_size: NA; d_call: TRBD1; cdr3_nt: TGTGCCAGCAGAGCCGGGACAGGGGGCGTTTTAGTCACAGATACGCAGTATTTT; cdr3_aa: CASRAGTGGVLVTDTQYF
v_call: TRBV4-2; j_call: TRBJ2-5; clone_size: NA; d_call: NA; cdr3_nt: TGTGCCAGCAGCCAAACGGGACCCCCCGAGCTGGAGACCCAGTACTTC; cdr3_aa: CASSQTGPPELETQYF
v_call: TRBV28; j_call: TRBJ2-7; clone_size: NA; d_call: TRBD1; cdr3_nt: TGTGCCAGCAGGCTACCGGGGGGACAGGGGGCCTACGAGCAGTACTTC; cdr3_aa: CASRLPGGQGAYEQYF
v_call: TRBV6-5; j_call: TRBJ1-5; clone_size: NA; d_call: NA; cdr3_nt: TGTGCCAGCAGTACCCGGGACGGCCTCAATCAGCCCCAGCATTTT; cdr3_aa: CASSTRDGLNQPQHF
v_call: TRBV7-2; j_call: TRBJ1-5; clone_size: NA; d_call: NA; cdr3_nt: TGTGCCAGCAGCTTAGAAAGAAATCAGCCCCAGCATTTT; cdr3_aa: CASSLERNQPQHF
v_call: TRBV4-2; j_call: TRBJ2-5; clone_size: NA; d_call: TRBD2; cdr3_nt: TGTGCCAGCAGCCAGGATAAGCGGGGCTTCCAAGAGACCCAGTACTTC; cdr3_aa: CASSQDKRGFQETQYF
v_call: TRBV7-2; j_call: TRBJ2-3; clone_size: NA; d_call: TRBD2; cdr3_nt: TGTGCCAGCAGCTTAGCGACTAGCGGGGGTACAGATACGCAGTATTTT; cdr3_aa: CASSLATSGGTDTQYF
v_call: TRBV15; j_call: TRBJ2-3; clone_size: NA; d_call: NA; cdr3_nt: TGTGCCACCAGCAGAGGGGCCGTGGGCAGGGGCACAGATACGCAGTATTTT; cdr3_aa: CATSRGAVGRGTDTQYF
v_call: TRBV18; j_call: TRBJ1-2; clone_size: NA; d_call: NA; cdr3_nt: TGTGCCAGCTCACCACCGGGGGGGCAGGTCTATGGCTACACCTTC; cdr3_aa: CASSPPGGQVYGYTF
v_call: TRBV10-3; j_call: TRBJ1-1; clone_size: NA; d_call: TRBD1; cdr3_nt: TGTGCCATCACAGGGACAGAGAACACTGAAGCTTTCTTT; cdr3_aa: CAITGTENTEAFF
v_call: TRBV27; j_call: TRBJ1-1; clone_size: NA; d_call: NA; cdr3_nt: TGTGCCAGCAGTCCACGCGGGGCCACAGGGTACACTGAAGCTTTCTTT; cdr3_aa: CASSPRGATGYTEAFF
v_call: TRBV19; j_call: TRBJ1-4; clone_size: NA; d_call: NA; cdr3_nt: TGTGCCAGTAGTATCTACGGAGCAAGTAATGAAAAACTGTTTTTT; cdr3_aa: CASSIYGASNEKLFF
v_call: TRBV7-3; j_call: TRBJ2-7; clone_size: NA; d_call: TRBD1; cdr3_nt: TGTGCCAGCAGCCGGACAGGGCAAACCTACGAGCAGTACTTC; cdr3_aa: CASSRTGQTYEQYF
v_call: TRBV7-2; j_call: TRBJ2-3; clone_size: once; d_call: NA; cdr3_nt: TGTGCCAGCAGCTTGAGGGGCGGGGCAGATACGCAGTATTTT; cdr3_aa: CASSLRGGADTQYF
v_call: TRBV6-6; j_call: TRBJ2-2; clone_size: NA; d_call: NA; cdr3_nt: TGTGCCAGCAGCTACCCCGGCGGCACCGGGGAGCTGTTTTTT; cdr3_aa: CASSYPGGTGELFF
v_call: TRBV2; j_call: TRBJ1-1; clone_size: NA; d_call: NA; cdr3_nt: TGTGCCAGCAGTCTACAGGTGGACACTGAAGCTTTCTTT; cdr3_aa: CASSLQVDTEAFF
v_call: TRBV7-6; j_call: TRBJ2-5; clone_size: NA; d_call: TRBD2; cdr3_nt: TGTGCCAGCAGCTTAGGACTAGCGGGGGGAACGCAAGAGACCCAGTACTTC; cdr3_aa: CASSLGLAGGTQETQYF
v_call: TRBV7-9; j_call: TRBJ2-7; clone_size: NA; d_call: NA; cdr3_nt: TGTGCCAGCAGCTTGAACTCGGTGGTGGAGTACTTC; cdr3_aa: CASSLNSVVEYF
v_call: TRBV5-1; j_call: TRBJ2-1; clone_size: NA; d_call: TRBD1; cdr3_nt: TGCGCCAGCAGCTGGGGACAGGGGTCCTACAATGAGCAGTTCTTC; cdr3_aa: CASSWGQGSYNEQFF
v_call: TRBV7-3; j_call: TRBJ2-1; clone_size: NA; d_call: NA; cdr3_nt: TGTGCCAGCAGCCCACTTAGCGGCTTCTCCTACAATGAGCAGTTCTTC; cdr3_aa: CASSPLSGFSYNEQFF